Following are 13 T cell receptor beta chains from one sample sequenced in a study of cytomegalovirus exposure and HLA in healthy donors. The PCR used 60 Vbeta and 13 Jbeta primers. Assay: immunoSEQ multiplex PCR; the TCRdb copy retains only in-frame clones and omits some. Of approximately 73,000 clones in the sample, around 75% were seen once. Sequencing input: PBMCs. The source is a man aged 65-85 years in good health and CMV-seronegative.

V usage is TRBV10-3 and J usage is TRBJ1-1, with 8 bases aligning to TRBD1. Germline V gives CDR1 ENHRY, CDR2 SYGVKD. J gave up 3 bases and V 4 bases, and 1 base lay outside the gene matches. The CDR3 is made up of 13 amino acids. CDR3 bases: TGTGCCATCAGTGTACAGGGGGACACTGAAGCTTTCTTT. Residues: CAISVQGDTEAFF.

In its sample, this clone was seen a few times. The chain is built from TRBV6-5 and TRBJ1-4; D not resolved. CDR1 and CDR2 (germline): MNHEY, SVGAGI. Trimming left V 6 bases short and J 0 bases short, with 8 bases between. CDR3 length: 14 residues. The CDR3 here is CASRVQATNEKLFF. The CDR3 DNA reads TGTGCCAGCAGAGTACAAGCAACTAATGAAAAACTGTTTTTT.

The chain joins TRBV6-5 to TRBJ1-2; D possibly corresponds to TRBD1 (6 bases). Germline lookup yields CDR1 MNHEY and CDR2 SVGAGI. V was clipped by 6 bases and J by 9 bases, with 17 bases between them. The CDR3 length is 13 residues. CDR3 nucleotides: TGTGCCAGCAGGTCCGGACAGAACCCTCGCTACACCTTC. Amino acids: CASRSGQNPRYTF.

J is TRBJ2-5 and V is TRBV5-1; D possibly corresponds to TRBD2 (6 bases). V was pared by 0 bases and J by 1 base, with 7 bases between. The CDR3 runs 14 residues. Germline values: CDR1 SGHRS, CDR2 YFSETQ. CDR3 coding DNA: TGCGCCAGCAGCTTGGGACTAGTCCAAGAGACCCAGTACTTC. As protein: CASSLGLVQETQYF. Complete variable domain (other parts from reference TRBV5-1 and TRBJ2-5): KAGVTQTPRYLIKTRGQQVTLSCSPISGHRSVSWYQQTPGQGLQFLFEYFSETQRNKGNFPGRFSGRQFSNSRSEMNVSTLELGDSALYLCASSLGLVQETQYFGPGTRLLVL.

This sequence joins TRBV2 and TRBJ2-1; 8 bases line up with TRBD1. CDR1 and CDR2 from the germline V gene are SNHLY and FYNNEI. V lost 6 bases, J lost 3 bases, and 10 bases stayed unmatched. The CDR3 totals 16 residues. In DNA form, the CDR3 reads TGTGCCAGCAGCACACGGACAGGGTTATACTACAATGAGCAGTTCTTC. Protein sequence: CASSTRTGLYYNEQFF. Full variable domain (remainder filled in from reference TRBV2 and TRBJ2-1): EPEVTQTPSHQVTQMGQEVILRCVPISNHLYFYWYRQILGQKVEFLVSFYNNEISEKSEIFDDQFSVERPDGSNFTLKIRSTKLEDSAMYFCASSTRTGLYYNEQFFGPGTRLTVL.

The chain employs TRBV19 and TRBJ1-1, with D uncertain. The V gene's germline CDR1 is LNHDA and CDR2 SQIVND (reference sequence). Trimming removed 9 bases at V and 1 base at J, with 15 bases between. The CDR3 is made up of 14 amino acids. CDR3 in amino acids: CASISRGRNTEAFF. In DNA, the CDR3 is TGTGCCAGCATATCCCGGGGAAGGAACACTGAAGCTTTCTTT.

The V and J genes are TRBV29-1 and TRBJ2-1; 11 bases agree with TRBD2. Germline trimming cut 6 bases from V and 6 bases from J; bases unmatched to any gene: 13. The CDR3 has 16 amino acids. The germline V gene has CDR1 SQVTM and CDR2 ANQGSEA. CDR3 in DNA: TGCAGCGTACGAACGGGCGGGCTAGCGGGGGGCAATGAGCAGTTCTTC. Translation gives CSVRTGGLAGGNEQFF.

The V call is TRBV2, the J call TRBJ2-1; TRBD2 agrees at 10 bases. The V gene's germline CDR1 is SNHLY and CDR2 FYNNEI. Unmatched junction bases numbered 7, after V lost 4 bases and J lost 4 bases. CDR3 size: 16 residues. The CDR3 nucleotides read TGTGCCAGCAGTGTGCTAGCGGGAGAGGTTTACAATGAGCAGTTCTTC. Translating it yields CASSVLAGEVYNEQFF.

DNA of the CDR3: TGCGCCAGCAGCCAAGGCGCGACTAGCGGGAGGGGTTTGGAGACCCAGTACTTC. Encoded protein: CASSQGATSGRGLETQYF. This chain joins TRBV4-3 and TRBJ2-5, with 14 positions matching TRBD2. The J segment lost 5 bases and the V segment lost 1 base, leaving 9 bases of the junction unmatched. The CDR3 covers 18 residues. Germline CDR1 is LGHNA and CDR2 is YSLEER.

The chain links TRBV30 to TRBJ2-5; D unresolved. The V gene's germline CDR1 is GTSNPN and CDR2 SVGIG (reference sequence). The V end lost 0 bases, the J end lost 5 bases, and 19 bases lay between the germline ends. The CDR3 sequence is 16 residues long. CDR3 protein: CAWSVHQAFSVETQYF. The CDR3 nucleotides read TGTGCCTGGAGTGTGCACCAGGCCTTTAGTGTTGAGACCCAGTACTTC.

The rearrangement joins TRBV6-5 to TRBJ1-1, with a tentative D call TRBD1 (6 bases). This CDR3 has 14 residues. The V end lost 7 bases, the J end lost 0 bases, and 12 bases lay between the germline ends. Germline V CDR1 and CDR2: MNHEY, SVGAGI. The CDR3 DNA is TGTGCCAGCACTCAAGGGGGAATGAACACTGAAGCTTTCTTT. It is translated as CASTQGGMNTEAFF.

V and J are TRBV18 and TRBJ2-7, with a tentative D call TRBD2 (5 bases). Trimming stripped 2 bases from V and 0 bases from J, with 14 bases between. The CDR3 runs to 16 residues. The germline CDR1 and CDR2 sequences are KGHSH and LQKENI. CDR3 loop: CASSPELERSSYEQYF. CDR3 bases: TGTGCCAGCTCACCAGAGCTCGAGCGGAGCTCCTACGAGCAGTACTTC.

The chain combines TRBV11-3 with TRBJ2-5, with TRBD1 identical over 8 bases. V lost 5 bases and J lost 2; bases outside the gene matches: 13. Germline values: CDR1 SGHNT, CDR2 YENEEA. CDR3 length: 17 residues. In DNA, the CDR3 is TGTGCCAGCAGCCCCAGGGGCGCAGGGGGCGGTCAAGAGACCCAGTACTTC. This encodes CASSPRGAGGGQETQYF.